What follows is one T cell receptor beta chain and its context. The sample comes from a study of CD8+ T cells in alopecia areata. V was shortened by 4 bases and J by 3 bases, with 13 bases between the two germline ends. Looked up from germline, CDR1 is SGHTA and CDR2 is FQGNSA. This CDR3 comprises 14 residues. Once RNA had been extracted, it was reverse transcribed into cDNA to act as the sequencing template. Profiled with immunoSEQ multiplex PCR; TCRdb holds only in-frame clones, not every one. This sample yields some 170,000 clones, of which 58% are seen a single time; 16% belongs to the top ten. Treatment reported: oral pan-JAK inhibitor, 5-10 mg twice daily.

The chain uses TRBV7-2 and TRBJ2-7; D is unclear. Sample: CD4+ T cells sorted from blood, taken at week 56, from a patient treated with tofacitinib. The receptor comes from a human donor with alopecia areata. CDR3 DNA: TGTGCCAGCAGCTCCCCCGAGGTACACTACGAGCAGTACTTC. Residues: CASSSPEVHYEQYF.